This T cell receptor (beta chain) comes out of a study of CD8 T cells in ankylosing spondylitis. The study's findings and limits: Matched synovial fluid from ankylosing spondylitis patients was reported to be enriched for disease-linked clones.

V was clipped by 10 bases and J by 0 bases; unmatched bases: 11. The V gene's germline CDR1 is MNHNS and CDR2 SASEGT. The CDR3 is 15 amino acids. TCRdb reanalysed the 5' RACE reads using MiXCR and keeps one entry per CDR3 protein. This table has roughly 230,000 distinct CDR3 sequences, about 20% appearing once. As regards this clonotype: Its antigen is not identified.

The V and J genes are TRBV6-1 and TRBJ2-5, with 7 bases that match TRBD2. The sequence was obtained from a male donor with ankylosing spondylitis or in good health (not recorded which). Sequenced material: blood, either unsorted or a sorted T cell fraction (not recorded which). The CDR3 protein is CATRPRDYNQETQYF. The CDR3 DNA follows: TGTGCCACTCGCCCCCGGGACTACAACCAAGAGACCCAGTACTTC.